This T cell receptor (beta chain) was found in a study of blood T cell repertoires in COVID-19. This clone turned up a few times. With V trimmed by 5 bases and J by 2 bases, 7 bases remained unmatched. CDR1 and CDR2 (germline): SGHRS, YFSETQ. CDR3 length equals 15 residues. TCRdb's copy holds only in-frame clones and misses some; the assay was immunoSEQ multiplex PCR. Of tens of thousands of clones in the sample, about 88% were seen once. This TCR was recovered from a man aged 60 to 75 with acute or convalescent COVID-19. The sequenced material came from peripheral blood. The genes are TRBV5-1 and TRBJ2-7, with 10 nucleotides matching TRBD2. CDR3 residues: CASRVGTSDTYEQYF. For the CDR3, the DNA is TGCGCCAGCAGGGTCGGGACTAGCGATACCTACGAGCAGTACTTC.